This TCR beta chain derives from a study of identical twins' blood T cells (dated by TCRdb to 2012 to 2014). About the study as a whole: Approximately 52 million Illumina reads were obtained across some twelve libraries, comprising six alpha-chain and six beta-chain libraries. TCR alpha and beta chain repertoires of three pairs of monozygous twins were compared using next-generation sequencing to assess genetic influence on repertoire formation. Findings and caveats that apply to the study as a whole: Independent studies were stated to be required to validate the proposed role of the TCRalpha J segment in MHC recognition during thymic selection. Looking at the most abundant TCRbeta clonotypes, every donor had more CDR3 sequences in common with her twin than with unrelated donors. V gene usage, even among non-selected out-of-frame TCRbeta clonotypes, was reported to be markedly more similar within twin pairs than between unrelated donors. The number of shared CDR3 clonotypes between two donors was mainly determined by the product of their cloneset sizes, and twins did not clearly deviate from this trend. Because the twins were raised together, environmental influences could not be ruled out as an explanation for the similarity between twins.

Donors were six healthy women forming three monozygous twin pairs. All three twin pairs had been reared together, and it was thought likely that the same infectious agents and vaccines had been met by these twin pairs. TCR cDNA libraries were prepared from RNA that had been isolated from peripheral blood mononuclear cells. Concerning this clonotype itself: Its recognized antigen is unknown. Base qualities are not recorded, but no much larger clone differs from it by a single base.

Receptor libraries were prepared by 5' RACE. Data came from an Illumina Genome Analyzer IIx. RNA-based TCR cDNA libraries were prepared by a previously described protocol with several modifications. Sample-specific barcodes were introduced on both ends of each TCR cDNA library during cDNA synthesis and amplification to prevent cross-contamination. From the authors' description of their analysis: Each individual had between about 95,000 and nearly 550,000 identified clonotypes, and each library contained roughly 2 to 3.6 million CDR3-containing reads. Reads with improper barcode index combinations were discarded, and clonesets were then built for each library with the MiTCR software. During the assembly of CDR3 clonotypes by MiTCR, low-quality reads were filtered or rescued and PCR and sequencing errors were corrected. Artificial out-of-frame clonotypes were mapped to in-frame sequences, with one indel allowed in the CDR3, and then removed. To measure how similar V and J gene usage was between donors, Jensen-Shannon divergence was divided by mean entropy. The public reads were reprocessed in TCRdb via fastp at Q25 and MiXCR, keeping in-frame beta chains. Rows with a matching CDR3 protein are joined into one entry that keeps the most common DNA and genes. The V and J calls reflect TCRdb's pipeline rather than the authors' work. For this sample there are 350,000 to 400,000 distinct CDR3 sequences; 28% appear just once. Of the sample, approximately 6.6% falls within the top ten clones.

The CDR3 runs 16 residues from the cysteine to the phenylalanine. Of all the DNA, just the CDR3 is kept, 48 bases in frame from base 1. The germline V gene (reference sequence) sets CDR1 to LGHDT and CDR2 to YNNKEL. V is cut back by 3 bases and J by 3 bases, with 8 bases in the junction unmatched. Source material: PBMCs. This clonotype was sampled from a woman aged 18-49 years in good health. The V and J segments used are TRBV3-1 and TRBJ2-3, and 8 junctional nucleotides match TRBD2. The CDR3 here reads CASSHVRAGGTDTQYF. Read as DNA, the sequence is TGTGCCAGCAGCCATGTGAGGGCGGGAGGAACAGATACGCAGTATTTT.